What follows describes a single T cell receptor beta chain. This sample's time point: blood from clinic visit 5 months post-surgery; TSC patient then seizure free. The sequenced cases were selected for having the highest brain T cell transcript signatures. Germline V lookup: CDR1 SGDLS, CDR2 YYNGEE. The CDR3 runs 17 residues. The ends lost 5 bases at V and 4 bases at J; junction bases unmatched: 13. This sample was taken from a study of brain T cells in children with intractable seizures. Sequencing used immunoSEQ multiplex PCR; TCRdb keeps in-frame clones, though not all of them. This table holds hundreds of thousands of clones, over 90% found once.

This TCR derives from a boy younger than two with tuberous sclerosis and intractable seizures. The sequencing here drew on peripheral blood, taken more than 4 months after surgery. The chain recombines TRBV9 with TRBJ2-3, with 10 bases that match TRBD2. Here the CDR3 reads CASSPSGGSPRPDTQYF. The CDR3 DNA sequence: TGTGCCAGCAGTCCTAGCGGGGGATCCCCCCGACCAGATACGCAGTATTTT.